This passage covers 18 T cell receptor beta chains from one sample sequenced in a study of T cell responses to AZD1222 COVID-19 vaccine. Assay: immunoSEQ multiplex PCR; the TCRdb copy retains only in-frame clones and omits some. The sample carries about 140,000 clones, 80% to 90% recorded once. The sample consisted of peripheral blood, taken on day 0 of AZD1222 vaccination. The receptors were gathered from an adult in good health.

The chain carries TRBV7-2 and TRBJ1-1; 9 nucleotides match TRBD1. CDR1 and CDR2 (germline): SGHTA, FQGNSA. The CDR3 has 14 amino acids. J lost 5 bases, V lost 5 bases, and 6 bases had no gene match. The CDR3 nucleotides read TGTGCCAGCAGCCCCTGGACAGGGGAGACTGAAGCTTTCTTT. Its translation: CASSPWTGETEAFF.

The chain combines TRBV7-3 with TRBJ2-2; D is ambiguous. Trimming took off 2 bases at V and 3 bases at J, with 7 bases between the two ends. This CDR3 spans 14 amino acids. CDR1 is SGHTA and CDR2 is FQGTGA in the germline V gene. CDR3 region: CASSLVGYTGELFF. Here the CDR3 DNA reads TGTGCCAGCAGCTTAGTTGGGTACACCGGGGAGCTGTTTTTT.

The V call is TRBV7-9, the J call TRBJ2-2; D gene unclear. The CDR3 extends over 13 amino acids. CDR1 and CDR2 from the germline V gene are SEHNR and FQNEAQ (reference sequence). V dropped 4 bases and J dropped 0 bases, with 3 bases sitting between them. The CDR3 here is CASSSPNTGELFF. The CDR3, as DNA: TGTGCCAGCAGCTCACCGAACACCGGGGAGCTGTTTTTT. Supplemented by reference TRBV7-9 and TRBJ2-2, the full variable domain reads DTGVSQNPRHKITKRGQNVTFRCDPISEHNRLYWYRQTLGQGPEFLTYFQNEAQLEKSRLLSDRFSAERPKGSFSTLEIQRTEQGDSAMYLCASSSPNTGELFFGEGSRLTVL.

The chain is built from TRBV7-2 and TRBJ2-3; D is uncertain. Between the trimmed V and J ends, which lost 0 bases and 2 bases, there was a span of 6 bases. The germline V gene has CDR1 SGHTA and CDR2 FQGNSA. CDR3 length: 14 residues. The CDR3 sequence: CASSLAGNTDTQYF. Here the CDR3 DNA reads TGTGCCAGCAGCTTAGCTGGGAACACAGATACGCAGTATTTT.

The chain recombines TRBV5-1 with TRBJ1-1; the D gene is possibly TRBD1 (5 bases). CDR3 length: 16 amino acids. Germline-derived CDR1 and CDR2 are SGHRS and YFSETQ. Trimming shortened V by 3 bases and J by 1 base, and 16 bases separated the two germline ends. CDR3 residues: CASSSNFGHKNTEAFF. The CDR3, as DNA: TGCGCCAGCAGCTCCAATTTCGGACATAAGAACACTGAAGCTTTCTTT.

The rearrangement links TRBV19 to TRBJ2-5; D possibly corresponds to TRBD2 (6 bases). The CDR3 extends over 14 amino acids. V gave up 4 bases and J gave up 2 bases, with 11 bases separating them. Germline V gives CDR1 LNHDA, CDR2 SQIVND (reference sequence). This CDR3 is CASSTGTLQETQYF. CDR3 DNA sequence: TGTGCCAGTAGTACGGGGACTTTACAAGAGACCCAGTACTTC.

V and J are TRBV4-2 and TRBJ2-3; TRBD1 might be the D (6 bases). V was clipped by 0 bases and J by 5 bases, with 12 bases between them. The CDR3 is 15 amino acids. Germline V gene data show CDR1 as LGHNA and CDR2 as YNFKEQ. CDR3 sequence (DNA): TGTGCCAGCAGCCAAGAGGGCAGGGGAGTAGATACGCAGTATTTT. Translation: CASSQEGRGVDTQYF.

This clone was picked up many times. J is TRBJ2-3 and V is TRBV9; D ambiguous. CDR1 is SGDLS and CDR2 is YYNGEE in the germline V gene. V was cut by 4 bases and J by 0 bases, with 15 bases left in between. The CDR3 is made up of 16 amino acids. DNA of the CDR3: TGTGCCAGCAGCCCCGACTGGCGTACTAGCACAGATACGCAGTATTTT. This sequence encodes CASSPDWRTSTDTQYF. Using reference TRBV9 and TRBJ2-3 for the parts outside the CDR3, the full variable domain is DSGVTQTPKHLITATGQRVTLRCSPRSGDLSVYWYQQSLDQGLQFLIQYYNGEERAKGNILERFSAQQFPDLHSELNLSSLELGDSALYFCASSPDWRTSTDTQYFGPGTRLTVL.

The chain links TRBV27 to TRBJ2-3, with 10 positions matching TRBD1. The CDR3 contains 16 residues. With V trimmed by 5 bases and J by 11 bases, 16 bases remained unmatched. CDR1 is MNHEY, CDR2 SMNVEV, per germline (reference sequence). CDR3 nucleotide sequence: TGTGCCAGCAGTACTACACGGGACAGGGGAGGTTGGGGGCAGTATTTT. Translating it yields CASSTTRDRGGWGQYF.

The CDR3 nucleotides read TGTGCCAGCAGCTTAGCTGCGCTCGGTGGAAACACCATATATTTT. It specifies CASSLAALGGNTIYF. The chain employs TRBV7-2 and TRBJ1-3; D is undetermined. V was cut by 0 bases and J by 3 bases, with 9 bases left in between. The CDR3 totals 15 residues. CDR1 and CDR2 (germline): SGHTA, FQGNSA. Full variable domain (outside the CDR3, taken from reference TRBV7-2 and TRBJ1-3): GAGVSQSPSNKVTEKGKDVELRCDPISGHTALYWYRQSLGQGLEFLIYFQGNSAPDKSGLPSDRFSAERTGGSVSTLTIQRTQQEDSAVYLCASSLAALGGNTIYFGEGSWLTVV.

The chain is built from TRBV7-2 and TRBJ1-2; no clear D. The germline V and J ends were trimmed by 4 bases and 7 bases, with 19 bases remaining between them. CDR3 length: 15 residues. Germline loops: CDR1 SGHTA, CDR2 FQGNSA. The CDR3 spells CASSSSRVQSRGYTF. The DNA for the CDR3 is TGTGCCAGCAGCTCTTCCCGGGTTCAGTCGCGTGGCTACACCTTC.

J is TRBJ2-1 and V is TRBV11-2, with 9 bases fitting TRBD2. J gave up 0 bases and V 5 bases, and 8 bases lay outside the gene matches. This CDR3 spans 17 amino acids. Germline values: CDR1 SGHAT, CDR2 FQNNGV. CDR3 loop: CASSPSSGASSYNEQFF. As DNA, the CDR3 is TGTGCCAGCAGCCCTTCTAGCGGGGCTAGCTCCTACAATGAGCAGTTCTTC.

This rearrangement joins TRBV12-3 or TRBV12-4 to TRBJ1-2; D perhaps matches TRBD1 (6 bases). Trimming pared 1 base from V and 4 bases from J, leaving 7 bases between. This CDR3 contains 13 residues. The CDR3 sequence: CASSLEGGYGYTF. The CDR3 coding sequence is TGTGCCAGCAGTTTAGAGGGGGGCTATGGCTACACCTTC.

The chain has TRBV7-9 and TRBJ2-6; TRBD1 agrees at 12 bases. Per germline, CDR1 SEHNR and CDR2 FQNEAQ (reference sequence). This CDR3 has 19 residues. The J segment lost 0 bases and the V segment lost 2 bases, leaving 5 bases of the junction unmatched. The CDR3: CASSLRDRGRLSGANVLTF. CDR3 DNA sequence: TGTGCCAGCAGCTTACGGGACAGGGGGCGGCTCTCTGGGGCCAACGTCCTGACTTTC.

A single count supports this clone. CDR3 bases: TGTGCCAGCAGCCCAGGGGGGGCGCGAGAGCAGTACTTC. Protein: CASSPGGAREQYF. The chain uses TRBV7-9 and TRBJ2-7; the D call may be TRBD1 or TRBD2 (7 bases each). Germline CDR1 is SEHNR and CDR2 is FQNEAQ (reference sequence). Trimming stripped 5 bases from V and 7 bases from J, with 15 bases between. The CDR3 is 13 residues long.

In the case of this clone: One end of the junction fails to match germline, which may point to a read error. This chain connects TRBV15 to TRBJ2-5; 11 positions match TRBD2. CDR3 length: 14 amino acids. CDR1 is LNHNV and CDR2 is YYDKDF in the germline V gene (reference sequence). CDR3 sequence reads: CATSPGLAEETQYF. The CDR3, as DNA: TGTGCCACCTCACCGGGACTAGCGGAAGAAACCCAGTACTTC.

The chain employs TRBV18 and TRBJ2-5, with D hard to call. V was cut by 2 bases and J by 2 bases, with 12 bases left in between. The CDR3 loop spans 15 amino acids. The germline gives CDR1 KGHSH, CDR2 LQKENI. The CDR3 sequence: CASSPEKGSQETQYF. CDR3 DNA sequence: TGTGCCAGCTCACCAGAGAAGGGATCACAAGAGACCCAGTACTTC.

The chain joins TRBV5-1 to TRBJ2-7, with 10 bases lining up with TRBD1. Looked up from germline, CDR1 is SGHRS and CDR2 is YFSETQ. V lost 4 bases to trimming and J lost 6 bases; unmatched junction nucleotides: 7. The CDR3 length is 14 residues. The CDR3 sequence: CASSPGTGESEQYF. The CDR3 DNA sequence: TGCGCCAGCAGCCCTGGGACAGGGGAGAGCGAGCAGTACTTC. Using reference TRBV5-1 and TRBJ2-7 for the parts outside the CDR3, the full variable domain is KAGVTQTPRYLIKTRGQQVTLSCSPISGHRSVSWYQQTPGQGLQFLFEYFSETQRNKGNFPGRFSGRQFSNSRSEMNVSTLELGDSALYLCASSPGTGESEQYFGPGTRLTVT.